The rows below give T cell receptor beta chains drawn from one sample of a study of radiotherapy plus CTLA-4 blockade in lung cancer. The protocol was immunoSEQ multiplex PCR, while the TCRdb copy is restricted to in-frame clones and leaves out a portion. The table records roughly 48,000 clones, more than 75% of them present only once. The sequencing used peripheral blood, collected from a patient treated with radiotherapy plus ipilimumab. Every receptor here comes from a human donor with non-small cell lung cancer who had stable disease on radiotherapy plus ipilimumab. Both conserved end residues are part of each CDR3. D genes are given only for firm matches.

v_gene	j_gene	len	d_gene	CDR3nt	CDR3aa
TRBV2	TRBJ1-5	15	-	TGTGCCAGCAGTGAAGGGGGGGAGGGCAATCAGCCCCAGCATTTT	CASSEGGEGNQPQHF
TRBV28	TRBJ1-2	14	TRBD1	TGTGCCAGCAGAGCGGGACAGGGGGCGAGTGGCTACACCTTC	CASRAGQGASGYTF
TRBV18	TRBJ2-7	13	-	TGTGCCAGCTCACTCTTACAGGCGGACGAGCAGTACTTC	CASSLLQADEQYF
TRBV7-3	TRBJ2-1	13	TRBD2	TGTGCCAGCAGTTCCAATGGCGGGAGAACACAATTCTTC	CASSSNGGRTQFF
TRBV30	TRBJ2-1	15	TRBD1	TGTGCCTGGAATGGGGGGACAGGGTCTTACAATGAGCAGTTCTTC	CAWNGGTGSYNEQFF
TRBV5-1	TRBJ1-2	12	-	TGCGCCAGCAGCTTGGCGGGGAATGGCTACACCTTC	CASSLAGNGYTF
TRBV19	TRBJ2-7	14	TRBD1	TGTGCCAGTAGTAGAGACAGGGGTCAACACGAGCAGTACTTC	CASSRDRGQHEQYF
TRBV5-4	TRBJ2-1	15	TRBD2	TGTGCCAGCAGCGCCGGACTAGCGGGAGTCAATGAGCAGTTCTTC	CASSAGLAGVNEQFF
TRBV5-6	TRBJ2-3	16	TRBD2	TGTGCCAGCAGACCGGGACTAGCGGGAGTCGGGGATACGCAGTATTTT	CASRPGLAGVGDTQYF
TRBV4-1	TRBJ1-2	14	-	TGCGCCAGCAGCCAAGAACCCCCCAGTTATGGCTACACCTTC	CASSQEPPSYGYTF
TRBV19	TRBJ1-1	13	-	TGTGCCAGTAGTCCCCACGGGGACACTGAAGCTTTCTTT	CASSPHGDTEAFF